The rows below give T cell receptor beta chains drawn from one sample of a study of HIV-infected children after antiretroviral therapy interruption. One entry per CDR3 protein results from TCRdb running MiXCR on the 3' RACE reads. Found here are some 90,000 distinct CDR3 sequences, about 7% of them singletons; the top ten hold 1% to 1.3%. The sample in question was CD45RA+ CD4+ T cells from PBMCs, pooled from several time points, obtained from a donor given antiretroviral therapy, either interrupted or continuous. All receptors derive from a pool of human donors with HIV. The CDR3 runs from the conserved cysteine through the conserved F or W. A D gene is named only where the DNA matches it firmly. Clone sizes are given selectively: once, few, many, or a class where the clone is expanded.

DNA: TGTGCCAGCACCCCCCCAGGTTACGAGCAGTACTTC
CDR3: CASTPPGYEQYF
size: many
length: 12
J: TRBJ2-7
V: TRBV28
D: -

DNA: TGCAGTGCCTATGGGGCAGGGGGCGACCTATCCATCTATGGCTACACCTTC
CDR3: CSAYGAGGDLSIYGYTF
size: many
length: 17
J: TRBJ1-2
V: TRBV20-1
D: TRBD1

DNA: TGTGCCAGCACCCAAGGACTAGCGGGGTACAATGAGCAGTTCTTC
CDR3: CASTQGLAGYNEQFF
size: medium-sized
length: 15
J: TRBJ2-1
V: TRBV7-2
D: TRBD2

DNA: TGTGCCAGCGGAAGAAGGGGAGAGACCCAGTACTTC
CDR3: CASGRRGETQYF
size: -
length: 12
J: TRBJ2-5
V: TRBV9
D: -

DNA: TGCAGTGCTAGAGATATCCCCGCCAAATTAGAAGCTTTCTTT
CDR3: CSARDIPAKLEAFF
size: many
length: 14
J: TRBJ1-1
V: TRBV20-1
D: -

DNA: TGTGCCAGCAGCCCCCGACAGGGGGCTGGAAACACCATATATTTT
CDR3: CASSPRQGAGNTIYF
size: many
length: 15
J: TRBJ1-3
V: TRBV7-8
D: TRBD1

DNA: TGCGCCAGCAGTGAGTCGTCCTTAGCGGGAGTAGGGGAGCAGTACTTC
CDR3: CASSESSLAGVGEQYF
size: many
length: 16
J: TRBJ2-7
V: TRBV10-1
D: TRBD2

DNA: TGTGCCAGCAGCTTAGAGGGAAGGAGCTCCTACGAGCAGTACTTC
CDR3: CASSLEGRSSYEQYF
size: many
length: 15
J: TRBJ2-7
V: TRBV7-2
D: -

DNA: TGTGCCAGCAGCTTAAAGGCGATGAACACTGAAGCTTTCTTT
CDR3: CASSLKAMNTEAFF
size: many
length: 14
J: TRBJ1-1
V: TRBV7-2
D: -

DNA: TGTGCCAGCAGCCCTAGCGCCTCGGGGTCGCACGAGCAGTACTTC
CDR3: CASSPSASGSHEQYF
size: many
length: 15
J: TRBJ2-7
V: TRBV7-9
D: -

DNA: TGCGCCAGCAGCTTGACGGGAATTGTTTCGGGACCCACAGATACGCAGTATTTT
CDR3: CASSLTGIVSGPTDTQYF
size: -
length: 18
J: TRBJ2-3
V: TRBV5-1
D: -

DNA: TGCGCCAGCAGCTTGGAGGATGGCTACACCTTC
CDR3: CASSLEDGYTF
size: -
length: 11
J: TRBJ1-2
V: TRBV5-1
D: -

DNA: TGCGCCAGCAGCTTGACGGAAGCCTACAATGAGCAGTTCTTC
CDR3: CASSLTEAYNEQFF
size: many
length: 14
J: TRBJ2-1
V: TRBV5-1
D: -

DNA: TGTGCCAGCCGCCGGAAAGGGGTAGAGACTGAAGCTTTCTTT
CDR3: CASRRKGVETEAFF
size: many
length: 14
J: TRBJ1-1
V: TRBV3-1
D: -

DNA: TGCAGTGCTAGAACCTGGGGACCGGGATCTACGTTTAGCAATCAGCCCCAGCATTTT
CDR3: CSARTWGPGSTFSNQPQHF
size: -
length: 19
J: TRBJ1-5
V: TRBV20-1
D: -

DNA: TGTGCCAGCAGCTTGAGGCTTAACATTCAGTACTTC
CDR3: CASSLRLNIQYF
size: many
length: 12
J: TRBJ2-4
V: TRBV5-5
D: -

DNA: TGCGCCAGCAGCTTTGGGGAGCCTTACGAGCAGTACTTC
CDR3: CASSFGEPYEQYF
size: -
length: 13
J: TRBJ2-7
V: TRBV5-1
D: -

DNA: TGTGCCTGGAGACTAGCGGGAGGGCCAGATACGCAGTATTTT
CDR3: CAWRLAGGPDTQYF
size: -
length: 14
J: TRBJ2-3
V: TRBV30
D: TRBD2

DNA: TGCAGTGCTAGAGGTCGTCGGAGGGGGTATAATCAGCCCCAGCATTTT
CDR3: CSARGRRRGYNQPQHF
size: many
length: 16
J: TRBJ1-5
V: TRBV20-1
D: -

DNA: TGTGCCAGCAGCTTTCAGGAGGGGACCTACGAGCAGTACTTC
CDR3: CASSFQEGTYEQYF
size: many
length: 14
J: TRBJ2-7
V: TRBV7-9
D: -

DNA: TGTGCCACCAGCAGACTCGGACTAGCGGGGGCACAAGATACGCAGTATTTT
CDR3: CATSRLGLAGAQDTQYF
size: few
length: 17
J: TRBJ2-3
V: TRBV15
D: TRBD2

DNA: TGTGCCAGCAGCTTAACACGGCTGACACCAGGAGAGACCCAGTACTTC
CDR3: CASSLTRLTPGETQYF
size: many
length: 16
J: TRBJ2-5
V: TRBV7-8
D: -

DNA: TGTGCCAGCAGTCAACAGAGTATTCAGCCCCAGCATTTT
CDR3: CASSQQSIQPQHF
size: few
length: 13
J: TRBJ1-5
V: TRBV6-2/TRBV6-3
D: -